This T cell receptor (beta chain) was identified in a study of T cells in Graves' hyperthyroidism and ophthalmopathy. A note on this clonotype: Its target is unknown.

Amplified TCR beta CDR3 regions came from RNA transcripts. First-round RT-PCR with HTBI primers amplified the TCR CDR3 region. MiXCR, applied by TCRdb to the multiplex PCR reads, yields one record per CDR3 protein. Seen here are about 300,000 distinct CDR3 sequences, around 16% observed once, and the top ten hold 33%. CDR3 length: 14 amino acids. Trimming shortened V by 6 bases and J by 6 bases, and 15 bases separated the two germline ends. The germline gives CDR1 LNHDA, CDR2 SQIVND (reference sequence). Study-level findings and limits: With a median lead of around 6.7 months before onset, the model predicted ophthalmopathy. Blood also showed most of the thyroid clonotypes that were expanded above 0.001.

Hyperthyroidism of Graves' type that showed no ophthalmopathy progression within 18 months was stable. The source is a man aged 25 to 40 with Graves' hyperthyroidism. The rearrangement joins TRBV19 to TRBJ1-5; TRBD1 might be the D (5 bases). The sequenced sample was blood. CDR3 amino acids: CASSDGRGGQPQHF. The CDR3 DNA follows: TGTGCCAGTAGCGACGGAAGGGGAGGTCAGCCCCAGCATTTT.